Listed here are 5 T cell receptor beta chains from one sample, sequenced in a study of PD-1 blockade in classical Hodgkin lymphoma. Sequencing was performed with immunoSEQ multiplex PCR; in TCRdb, only in-frame clones are kept and a portion is missing. The sample yields 20,000 or so clones, around 79% seen once. Every patient experienced relapse after autologous stem cell transplantation, and brentuximab vedotin exposure varied. Sample: peripheral blood mononuclear cells (PBMCs), taken before the second cycle of nivolumab. The origin of the receptors is a human donor with classical Hodgkin lymphoma.

The V and J genes are TRBV5-1 and TRBJ2-3; tentatively, D is TRBD1 (6 bases). The germline gives CDR1 SGHRS, CDR2 YFSETQ. There are 16 residues in the CDR3. The V gene lost 2 bases and the J gene lost 0 bases, with 13 bases spanning the gap. DNA for the CDR3: TGCGCCAGCAGCTTCGGGCAGGGGATGAGCACAGATACGCAGTATTTT. This sequence encodes CASSFGQGMSTDTQYF.

The chain couples TRBV16 to TRBJ2-2, with 7 bases that match TRBD1. CDR1 KGHSY and CDR2 FQNENV come from the germline V gene. The CDR3 length is 18 residues. Unmatched junction bases numbered 15, after V lost 4 bases and J lost 4 bases. CDR3 sequence reads: CASSPPTIDRVGTGELFF. The CDR3 DNA is TGTGCCAGCAGCCCTCCGACAATAGACAGGGTCGGCACCGGGGAGCTGTTTTTT.

The chain uses TRBV10-2 and TRBJ2-7, with 9 nucleotides matching TRBD1. The CDR3 length is 14 residues. The germline gives CDR1 WSHSY, CDR2 SAAADI. The trim removed 8 bases at V and 3 bases at J, leaving 8 bases unmatched. The DNA of the CDR3 is TGCGCCAGCGTTCGGGACAGGGACGTCTACGAGCAGTACTTC. Residues: CASVRDRDVYEQYF.

The chain links TRBV4-1 to TRBJ1-1; possibly TRBD1 for D (5 bases). Germline lookup yields CDR1 MGHRA and CDR2 YSYEKL. The CDR3 is 13 amino acids. V lost 0 bases and J lost 10, with 12 bases in between. The CDR3: CASSQDREGRAFF. In DNA, the CDR3 is TGCGCCAGCAGCCAAGATAGGGAGGGGAGAGCTTTCTTT.

The chain combines TRBV6-4 with TRBJ2-1; D possibly matches TRBD1 or TRBD2 (5 bases each). V was pared by 5 bases and J by 7 bases, with 12 bases between. The germline V gene encodes CDR1 MRHNA and CDR2 SNTAGT. The CDR3 covers 13 residues. The DNA of the CDR3 is TGTGCCAGCAGTTCAAGTGGGACGAATGAGCAGTTCTTC. Its protein product is CASSSSGTNEQFF.